This section outlines one T cell receptor (beta chain) sequence together with its context. This record belongs to a study of cytomegalovirus exposure and HLA in healthy donors. Per the germline V gene, CDR1 is ENHRY and CDR2 is SYGVKD. Trimming pared 6 bases from V and 7 bases from J, leaving 12 bases between. This CDR3 has 13 residues. Sequencing was performed with immunoSEQ multiplex PCR; in TCRdb, only in-frame clones are kept and a portion is missing. The sample lists some 110,000 clones; less than 90% were seen once. This receptor was obtained from a man younger than 35 in good health and CMV-seropositive. Material for sequencing was PBMCs. This chain uses TRBV10-3 with TRBJ1-4; D gene ambiguous. DNA for the CDR3: TGTGCCATCAGGGCTCTTGCGGGTGAAAAACTGTTTTTT. Its protein is CAIRALAGEKLFF.